The 6 T cell receptor beta chains in this list originate from one sample, sequenced in a study of T cell responses to AZD1222 COVID-19 vaccine (dated by TCRdb to 2020 to 2023). The time point label corresponds to: about 28 days (+/-7) after the second vaccine dose. Library preparation employed the immunoSEQ multiplex PCR assay. Here the immuneACCESS table is served through TCRdb, limited to in-frame sequences with V and J called. Missing clones are a known gap in these copies; in checked studies unresolved V genes cover under half, and the rest lacks a known reason. Present in this sample are 180,000 or so clones, around 90% of which were seen just once. The ten largest clones represent 25% to 30% of the sample. The sequenced sample was peripheral blood, obtained 28 days after the second AZD1222 dose. The receptor set was obtained from an adult who received the AZD1222 COVID-19 vaccine.

This clone has just one count. The gene calls are TRBV5-1 and TRBJ2-1, with D maybe TRBD2 (5 bases). The V gene lost 1 base and the J gene lost 3 bases, with 8 bases spanning the gap. The germline CDR1 and CDR2 sequences are SGHRS and YFSETQ. The CDR3 has 14 amino acids. The CDR3 sequence is CASSLRGLYNEQFF. The CDR3 DNA sequence: TGCGCCAGCAGCTTGAGAGGGCTCTACAATGAGCAGTTCTTC.

J is TRBJ2-2 and V is TRBV7-9; TRBD1 aligns across 9 bases. Germline V gene sequence: CDR1 SEHNR, CDR2 FQNEAQ (reference sequence). J gave up 6 bases and V 5 bases, and 13 bases lay outside the gene matches. The CDR3 totals 17 residues. The CDR3 region has the DNA TGTGCCAGCAGCCCCTCAGTGGGACAGGGATTCGCCGGGGAGCTGTTTTTT. It is translated as CASSPSVGQGFAGELFF.

This rearrangement joins TRBV5-1 to TRBJ2-7, with D unresolved. Trimming stripped 2 bases from V and 5 bases from J, with 11 bases between. The CDR3 length is 13 residues. Germline V CDR1 and CDR2: SGHRS, YFSETQ. CDR3 in DNA: TGCGCCAGCAGCTTTATTGTTTCAGACGAGCAGTACTTC. Encoded protein: CASSFIVSDEQYF.

The chain joins TRBV7-2 to TRBJ2-7, with 8 bases matching TRBD1. V shed 5 bases and J 3 bases; nucleotides not matched to a gene: 9. CDR3 length: 15 residues. Germline V gives CDR1 SGHTA, CDR2 FQGNSA. CDR3 amino acids: CASSLRQGSVYEQYF. The CDR3, as DNA: TGTGCCAGCAGCCTACGACAGGGGAGTGTCTACGAGCAGTACTTC. Filled out from reference TRBV7-2 and TRBJ2-7, the complete variable domain reads GAGVSQSPSNKVTEKGKDVELRCDPISGHTALYWYRQSLGQGLEFLIYFQGNSAPDKSGLPSDRFSAERTGGSVSTLTIQRTQQEDSAVYLCASSLRQGSVYEQYFGPGTRLTVT.

The rearrangement uses TRBV9 and TRBJ1-3, with D hard to call. The CDR3 contains 16 residues. V was clipped by 0 bases and J by 0 bases, with 10 bases between them. Germline V gives CDR1 SGDLS, CDR2 YYNGEE. The CDR3 loop is CASSVVAGSSGNTIYF. The CDR3, as DNA: TGTGCCAGCAGCGTAGTTGCCGGTAGCTCTGGAAACACCATATATTTT.

This clone was recorded a few times. The chain has TRBV10-3 and TRBJ2-2; D remains ambiguous. The CDR3 totals 13 residues. The germline V and J ends were trimmed by 7 bases and 5 bases, with 11 bases remaining between them. Germline V gene sequence: CDR1 ENHRY, CDR2 SYGVKD. The CDR3 DNA follows: TGTGCCATCACCGGCGAGGAAACCGGGGAGCTGTTTTTT. As protein: CAITGEETGELFF.